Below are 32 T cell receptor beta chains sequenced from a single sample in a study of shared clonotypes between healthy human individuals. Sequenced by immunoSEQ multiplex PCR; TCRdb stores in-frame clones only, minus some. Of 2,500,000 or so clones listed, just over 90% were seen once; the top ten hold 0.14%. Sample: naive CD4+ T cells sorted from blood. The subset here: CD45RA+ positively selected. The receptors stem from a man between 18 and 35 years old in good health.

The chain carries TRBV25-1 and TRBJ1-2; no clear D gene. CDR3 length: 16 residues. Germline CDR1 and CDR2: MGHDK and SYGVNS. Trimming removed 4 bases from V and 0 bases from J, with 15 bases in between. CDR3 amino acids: CASSVTGSEANYGYTF. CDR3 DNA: TGTGCCAGCAGTGTGACCGGGAGTGAAGCTAACTATGGCTACACCTTC.

CDR3 DNA sequence: TGTGCCAGCAGCTTTTCCGGGACAGGGAAGGAGACCCAGTACTTC. It codes for CASSFSGTGKETQYF. The chain employs TRBV7-2 and TRBJ2-5; 9 bases map to TRBD1. The germline gives CDR1 SGHTA, CDR2 FQGNSA. The CDR3 runs 15 residues. The V and J ends lost 3 bases and 5 bases, in that order; junction bases with no gene match: 7. Using reference TRBV7-2 and TRBJ2-5 for the parts outside the CDR3, the full variable domain is GAGVSQSPSNKVTEKGKDVELRCDPISGHTALYWYRQSLGQGLEFLIYFQGNSAPDKSGLPSDRFSAERTGGSVSTLTIQRTQQEDSAVYLCASSFSGTGKETQYFGPGTRLLVL.

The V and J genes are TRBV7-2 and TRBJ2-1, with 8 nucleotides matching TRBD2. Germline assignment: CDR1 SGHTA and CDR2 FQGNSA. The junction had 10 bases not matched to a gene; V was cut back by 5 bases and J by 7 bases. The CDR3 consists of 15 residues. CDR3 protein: CASSTLPGGPNEQFF. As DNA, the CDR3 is TGTGCCAGCAGCACTCTACCGGGAGGGCCTAATGAGCAGTTCTTC.

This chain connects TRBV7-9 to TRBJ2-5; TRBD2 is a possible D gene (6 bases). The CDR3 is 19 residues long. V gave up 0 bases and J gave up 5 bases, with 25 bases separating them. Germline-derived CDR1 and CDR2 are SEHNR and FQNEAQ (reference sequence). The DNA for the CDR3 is TGTGCCAGCAGCTTAGCGAGTGGGGCCCGGGGGAACTACAGGGAGACCCAGTACTTC. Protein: CASSLASGARGNYRETQYF.

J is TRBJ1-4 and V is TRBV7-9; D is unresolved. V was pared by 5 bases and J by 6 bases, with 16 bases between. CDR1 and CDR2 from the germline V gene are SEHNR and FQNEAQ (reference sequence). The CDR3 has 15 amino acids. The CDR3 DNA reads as TGTGCCAGCAGCGCTGGGCCTTCCCTGGATGAAAAACTGTTTTTT. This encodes CASSAGPSLDEKLFF.

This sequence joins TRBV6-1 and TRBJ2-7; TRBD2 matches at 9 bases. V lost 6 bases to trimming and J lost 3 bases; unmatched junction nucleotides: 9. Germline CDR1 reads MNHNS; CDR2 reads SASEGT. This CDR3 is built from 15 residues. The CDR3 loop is CASRGGLAGIYEQYF. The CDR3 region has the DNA TGTGCCAGCAGGGGAGGGCTAGCGGGGATCTACGAGCAGTACTTC.

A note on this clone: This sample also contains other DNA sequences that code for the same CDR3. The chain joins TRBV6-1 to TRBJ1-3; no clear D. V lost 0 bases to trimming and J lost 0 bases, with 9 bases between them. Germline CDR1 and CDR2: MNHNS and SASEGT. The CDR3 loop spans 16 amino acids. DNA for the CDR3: TGTGCCAGCAGTGAAGCGCTTCTTAGCTCTGGAAACACCATATATTTT. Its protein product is CASSEALLSSGNTIYF.

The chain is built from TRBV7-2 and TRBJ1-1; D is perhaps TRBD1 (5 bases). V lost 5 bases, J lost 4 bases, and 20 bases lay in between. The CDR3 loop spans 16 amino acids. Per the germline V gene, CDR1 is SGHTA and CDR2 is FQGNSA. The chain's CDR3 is CASSPRAGLFATEAFF. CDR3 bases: TGTGCCAGCAGCCCCCGAGCAGGGTTATTTGCCACTGAAGCTTTCTTT.

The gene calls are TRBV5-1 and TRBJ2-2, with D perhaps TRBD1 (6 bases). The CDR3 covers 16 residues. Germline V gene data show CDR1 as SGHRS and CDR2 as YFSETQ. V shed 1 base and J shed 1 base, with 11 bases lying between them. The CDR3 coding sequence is TGCGCCAGCAGCTTGAGCCCACAGGGGAACACCGGGGAGCTGTTTTTT. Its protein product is CASSLSPQGNTGELFF.

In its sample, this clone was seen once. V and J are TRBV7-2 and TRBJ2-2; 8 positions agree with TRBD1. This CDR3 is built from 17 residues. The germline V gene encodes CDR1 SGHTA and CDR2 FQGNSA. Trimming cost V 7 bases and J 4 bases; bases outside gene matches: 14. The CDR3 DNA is TGTGCCAGCACCGCCCGATGGACAGGGAAAGGCACCGGGGAGCTGTTTTTT. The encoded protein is CASTARWTGKGTGELFF.

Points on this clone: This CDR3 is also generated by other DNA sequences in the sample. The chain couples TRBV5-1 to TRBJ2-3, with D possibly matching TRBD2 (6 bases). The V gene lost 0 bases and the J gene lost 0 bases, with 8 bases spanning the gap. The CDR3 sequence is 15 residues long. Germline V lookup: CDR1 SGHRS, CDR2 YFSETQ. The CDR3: CASSLVGTSTDTQYF. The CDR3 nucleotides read TGCGCCAGCAGCTTGGTTGGGACTAGCACAGATACGCAGTATTTT.

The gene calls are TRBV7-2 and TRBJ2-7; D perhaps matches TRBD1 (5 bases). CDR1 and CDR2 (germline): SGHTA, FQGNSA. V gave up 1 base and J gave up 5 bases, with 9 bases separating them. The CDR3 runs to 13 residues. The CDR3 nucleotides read TGTGCCAGCAGCTTAGACAGGATCCACGAGCAGTACTTC. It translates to CASSLDRIHEQYF.

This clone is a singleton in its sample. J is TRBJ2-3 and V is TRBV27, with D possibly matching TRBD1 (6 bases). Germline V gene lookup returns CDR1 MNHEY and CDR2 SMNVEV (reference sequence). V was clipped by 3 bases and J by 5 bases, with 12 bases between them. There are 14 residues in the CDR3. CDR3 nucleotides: TGTGCCAGCAGTTTCCTCTTAGGGGGAGATACGCAGTATTTT. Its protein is CASSFLLGGDTQYF.

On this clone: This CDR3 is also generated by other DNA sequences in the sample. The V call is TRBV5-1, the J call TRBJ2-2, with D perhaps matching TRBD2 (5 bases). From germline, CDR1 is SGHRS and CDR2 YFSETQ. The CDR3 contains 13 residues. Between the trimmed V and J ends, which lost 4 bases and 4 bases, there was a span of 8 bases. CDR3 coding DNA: TGCGCCAGCAGCGCGGGTCGCACCGGGGAGCTGTTTTTT. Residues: CASSAGRTGELFF. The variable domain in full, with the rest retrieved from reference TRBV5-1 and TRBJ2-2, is KAGVTQTPRYLIKTRGQQVTLSCSPISGHRSVSWYQQTPGQGLQFLFEYFSETQRNKGNFPGRFSGRQFSNSRSEMNVSTLELGDSALYLCASSAGRTGELFFGEGSRLTVL.

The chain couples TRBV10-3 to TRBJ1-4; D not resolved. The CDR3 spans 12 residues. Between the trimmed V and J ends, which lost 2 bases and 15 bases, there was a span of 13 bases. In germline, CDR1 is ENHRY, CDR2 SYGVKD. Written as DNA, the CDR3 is TGTGCCATCAGTGAGGCGGGTTTGACGGTGTTTTTT. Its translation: CAISEAGLTVFF.

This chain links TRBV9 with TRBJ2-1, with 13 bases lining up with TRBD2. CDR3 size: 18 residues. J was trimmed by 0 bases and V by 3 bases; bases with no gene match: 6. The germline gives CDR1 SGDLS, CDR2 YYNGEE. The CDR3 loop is CASSAGLAGVSSYNEQFF. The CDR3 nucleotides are TGTGCCAGCAGCGCCGGACTAGCGGGGGTCAGCTCCTACAATGAGCAGTTCTTC.

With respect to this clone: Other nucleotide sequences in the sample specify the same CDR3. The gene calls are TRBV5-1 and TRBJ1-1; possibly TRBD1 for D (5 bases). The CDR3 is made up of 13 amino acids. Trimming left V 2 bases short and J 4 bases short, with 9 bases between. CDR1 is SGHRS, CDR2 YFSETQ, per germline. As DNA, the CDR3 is TGCGCCAGCAGCTTCAGGGAGGTCACTGAAGCTTTCTTT. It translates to CASSFREVTEAFF. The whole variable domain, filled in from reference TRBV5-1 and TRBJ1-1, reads KAGVTQTPRYLIKTRGQQVTLSCSPISGHRSVSWYQQTPGQGLQFLFEYFSETQRNKGNFPGRFSGRQFSNSRSEMNVSTLELGDSALYLCASSFREVTEAFFGQGTRLTVV.

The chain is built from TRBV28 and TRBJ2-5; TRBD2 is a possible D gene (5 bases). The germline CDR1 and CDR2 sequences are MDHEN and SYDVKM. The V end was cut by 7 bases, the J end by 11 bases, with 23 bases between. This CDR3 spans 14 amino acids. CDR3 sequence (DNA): TGTGCCAGCACACGGATGGCGGGCATGGGAGAGCAGTACTTC. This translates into CASTRMAGMGEQYF.

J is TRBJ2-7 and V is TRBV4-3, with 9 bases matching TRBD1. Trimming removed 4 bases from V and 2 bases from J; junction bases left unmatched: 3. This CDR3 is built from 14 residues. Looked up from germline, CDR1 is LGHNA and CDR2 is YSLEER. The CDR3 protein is CASSLRDRAYEQYF. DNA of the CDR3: TGCGCCAGCAGCCTCCGGGACAGGGCCTACGAGCAGTACTTC.

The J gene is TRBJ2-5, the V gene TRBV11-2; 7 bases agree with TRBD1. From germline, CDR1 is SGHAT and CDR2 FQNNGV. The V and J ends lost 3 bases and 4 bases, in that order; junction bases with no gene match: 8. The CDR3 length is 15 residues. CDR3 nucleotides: TGTGCCAGCAGCTTCAACAGGGGCCCGCGAGAGACCCAGTACTTC. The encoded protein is CASSFNRGPRETQYF.

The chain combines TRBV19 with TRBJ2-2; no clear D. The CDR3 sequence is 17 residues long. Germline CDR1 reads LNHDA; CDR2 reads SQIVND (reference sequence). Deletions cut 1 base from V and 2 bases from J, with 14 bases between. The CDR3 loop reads CASSIVGKARNTGELFF. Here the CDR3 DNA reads TGTGCCAGTAGTATAGTAGGGAAAGCTAGAAACACCGGGGAGCTGTTTTTT.

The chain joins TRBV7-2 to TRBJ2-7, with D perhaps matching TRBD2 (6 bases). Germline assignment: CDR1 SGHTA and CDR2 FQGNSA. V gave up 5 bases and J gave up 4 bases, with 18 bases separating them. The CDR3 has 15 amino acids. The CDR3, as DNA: TGTGCCAGCAGCCCGACTAGTACATCATCATACGAGCAGTACTTC. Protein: CASSPTSTSSYEQYF.

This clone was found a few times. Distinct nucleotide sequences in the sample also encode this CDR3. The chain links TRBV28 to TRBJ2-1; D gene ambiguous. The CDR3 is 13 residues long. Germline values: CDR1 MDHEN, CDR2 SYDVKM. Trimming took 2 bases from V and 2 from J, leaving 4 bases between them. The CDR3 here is CASSLGAYNEQFF. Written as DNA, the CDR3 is TGTGCCAGCAGTTTAGGGGCCTACAATGAGCAGTTCTTC.

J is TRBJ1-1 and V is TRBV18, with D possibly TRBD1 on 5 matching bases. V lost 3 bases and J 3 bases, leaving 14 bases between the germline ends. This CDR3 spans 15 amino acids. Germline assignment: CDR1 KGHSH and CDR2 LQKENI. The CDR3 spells CASSPQGMGHTEAFF. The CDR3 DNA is TGTGCCAGCTCACCCCAGGGTATGGGTCACACTGAAGCTTTCTTT.

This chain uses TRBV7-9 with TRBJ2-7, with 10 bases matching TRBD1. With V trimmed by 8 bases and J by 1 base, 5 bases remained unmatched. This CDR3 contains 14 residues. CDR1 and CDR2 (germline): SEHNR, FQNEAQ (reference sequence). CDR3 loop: CASGWTGGSYEQYF. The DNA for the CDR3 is TGTGCCAGCGGTTGGACAGGGGGGTCCTACGAGCAGTACTTC. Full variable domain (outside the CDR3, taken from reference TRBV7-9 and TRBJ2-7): DTGVSQNPRHKITKRGQNVTFRCDPISEHNRLYWYRQTLGQGPEFLTYFQNEAQLEKSRLLSDRFSAERPKGSFSTLEIQRTEQGDSAMYLCASGWTGGSYEQYFGPGTRLTVT.

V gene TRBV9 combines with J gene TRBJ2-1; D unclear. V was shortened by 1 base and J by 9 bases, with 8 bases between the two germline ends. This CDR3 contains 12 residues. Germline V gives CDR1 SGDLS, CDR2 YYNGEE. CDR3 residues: CASSVLGGEQFF. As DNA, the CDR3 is TGTGCCAGCAGCGTATTGGGTGGTGAGCAGTTCTTC.

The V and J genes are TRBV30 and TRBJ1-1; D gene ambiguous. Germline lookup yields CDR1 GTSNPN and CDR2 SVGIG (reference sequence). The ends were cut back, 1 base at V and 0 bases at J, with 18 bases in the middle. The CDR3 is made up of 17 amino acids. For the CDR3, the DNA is TGTGCCTGGAGTGCTCACCTGGGCCAACTAATGAACACTGAAGCTTTCTTT. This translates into CAWSAHLGQLMNTEAFF.

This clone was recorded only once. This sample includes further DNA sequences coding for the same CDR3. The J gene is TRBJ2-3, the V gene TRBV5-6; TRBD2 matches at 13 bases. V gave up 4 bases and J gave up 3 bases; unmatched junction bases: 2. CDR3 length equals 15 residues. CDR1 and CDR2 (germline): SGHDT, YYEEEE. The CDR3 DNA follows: TGTGCCAGCAGCCCGGGACTAGCGGGAACAGATACGCAGTATTTT. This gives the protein CASSPGLAGTDTQYF.

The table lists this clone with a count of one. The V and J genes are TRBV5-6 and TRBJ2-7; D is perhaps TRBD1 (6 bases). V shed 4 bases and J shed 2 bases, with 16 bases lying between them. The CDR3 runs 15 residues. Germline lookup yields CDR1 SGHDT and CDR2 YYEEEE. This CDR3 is CASSEGGFGPYEQYF. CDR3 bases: TGTGCCAGCAGCGAAGGGGGTTTCGGTCCCTACGAGCAGTACTTC. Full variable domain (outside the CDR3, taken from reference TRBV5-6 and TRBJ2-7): DAGVTQSPTHLIKTRGQQVTLRCSPKSGHDTVSWYQQALGQGPQFIFQYYEEEERQRGNFPDRFSGHQFPNYSSELNVNALLLGDSALYLCASSEGGFGPYEQYFGPGTRLTVT.

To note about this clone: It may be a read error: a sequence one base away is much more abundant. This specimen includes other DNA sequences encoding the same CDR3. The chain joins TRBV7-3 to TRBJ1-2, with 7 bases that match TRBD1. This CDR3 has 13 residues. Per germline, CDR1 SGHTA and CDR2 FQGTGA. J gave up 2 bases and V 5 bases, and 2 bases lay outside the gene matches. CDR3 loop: CASSPDRNYGYTF. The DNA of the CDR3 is TGTGCCAGCAGCCCGGACAGGAACTATGGCTACACCTTC.

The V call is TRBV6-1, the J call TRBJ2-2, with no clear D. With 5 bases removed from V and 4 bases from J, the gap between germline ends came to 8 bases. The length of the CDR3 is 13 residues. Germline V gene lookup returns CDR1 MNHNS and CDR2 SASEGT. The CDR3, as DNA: TGTGCCAGCAGTCGCGGAGTCACCGGGGAGCTGTTTTTT. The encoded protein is CASSRGVTGELFF.

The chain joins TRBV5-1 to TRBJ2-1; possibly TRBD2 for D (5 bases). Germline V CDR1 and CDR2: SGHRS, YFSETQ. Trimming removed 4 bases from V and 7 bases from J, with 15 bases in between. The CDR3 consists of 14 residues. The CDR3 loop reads CASSTGVARNEQFF. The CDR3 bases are TGCGCCAGCAGCACCGGAGTAGCGAGAAATGAGCAGTTCTTC.